Presented here are 16 T cell receptor beta chains from one specimen sequenced in a study of TIL therapy for anti-PD-1-resistant metastatic lung cancer. The time point here: pre-treatment sample, taken before nivolumab and TIL therapy. This was the immunoSEQ v3 assay. Sequencing used immunoSEQ multiplex PCR; TCRdb keeps in-frame clones, though not all of them. This sample yields 57,000 or so clones, of which around 86% are seen a single time; 2.5% to 3% belongs to the top ten. This material consisted of blood, taken at baseline. These receptors were collected from a person between 30 and 80 years old with non-small cell lung cancer.

V usage is TRBV7-6 and J usage is TRBJ2-1; TRBD2 matches 10 bases. Trimming cost V 1 base and J 4 bases; bases outside gene matches: 7. Germline CDR1 reads SGHVS; CDR2 reads FNYEAQ. The CDR3 totals 17 residues. CDR3: CASSLVPSGGTYNEQFF. The CDR3 DNA reads as TGTGCCAGCAGCTTAGTGCCTAGCGGGGGTACTTACAATGAGCAGTTCTTC.

This clone was picked up one time. The CDR3 is CASSPRAGAETQYF. The CDR3 DNA is TGTGCCAGCTCACCGAGAGCGGGAGCAGAGACCCAGTACTTC. The chain combines TRBV18 with TRBJ2-5; 8 bases line up with TRBD2. CDR1 KGHSH and CDR2 LQKENI come from the germline V gene. The junction had 4 bases not matched to a gene; V was cut back by 3 bases and J by 4 bases. There are 14 residues in the CDR3.

This clone was counted a single time. V is TRBV7-9 and J is TRBJ1-2; D is unresolved. V dropped 5 bases and J dropped 6 bases, with 13 bases sitting between them. The CDR3 contains 13 residues. The germline V gene encodes CDR1 SEHNR and CDR2 FQNEAQ (reference sequence). In DNA, the CDR3 is TGTGCCAGCAGCCGGGAGGGAACGGATGGCTACACCTTC. This gives the protein CASSREGTDGYTF.

The V and J genes are TRBV7-9 and TRBJ2-7; 9 bases line up with TRBD1. J lost 6 bases, V lost 4 bases, and 13 bases had no gene match. The CDR3 sequence is 16 residues long. Germline CDR1 is SEHNR and CDR2 is FQNEAQ (reference sequence). This CDR3 is CASSWGTGTGNSEQYF. The CDR3 DNA is TGTGCCAGCAGCTGGGGGACCGGGACAGGGAATAGCGAGCAGTACTTC.

The J gene is TRBJ2-7, the V gene TRBV3-1 (or the pseudogene TRBV3-2); 14 bases fit TRBD2. The J segment lost 3 bases and the V segment lost 5 bases, leaving 3 bases of the junction unmatched. The CDR3 runs 15 residues. Germline V CDR1 and CDR2: LGHDT, YNNKEL (reference sequence). CDR3 region: CASSLGLAGVYEQYF. The CDR3, as DNA: TGTGCCAGCAGCTTGGGACTAGCGGGAGTCTACGAGCAGTACTTC.

This chain uses TRBV14 with TRBJ2-7; no definite D call. Deletions cut 1 base from V and 2 bases from J, with 12 bases between. Germline V gives CDR1 SGHDN, CDR2 FVKESK. The CDR3 loop spans 15 amino acids. CDR3 sequence: CASSQAGAYAYEQYF. In DNA, the CDR3 is TGTGCCAGCAGCCAAGCGGGCGCCTATGCCTACGAGCAGTACTTC.

The chain carries TRBV28 and TRBJ2-1; D perhaps matches TRBD2 (5 bases). CDR1 and CDR2 (germline): MDHEN, SYDVKM. CDR3 size: 16 residues. V was trimmed by 4 bases and J by 0 bases, leaving 13 bases between them. The CDR3 nucleotides are TGTGCCAGCAGTTCCCTGACGGGGTACTCCTACAATGAGCAGTTCTTC. Its protein is CASSSLTGYSYNEQFF.

V is TRBV21-1 and J is TRBJ2-7; TRBD2 is the table's D call, not checked against the DNA. TRBV21-1 is designated a pseudogene. The CDR3 totals 17 residues. CDR3 nucleotides: TGTGCCAGCAGCACAGGGACCCGTAGCGGGGGGGCGTACGAGCAGTACTTC. It codes for CASSTGTRSGGAYEQYF.

This clone appeared once. The chain joins TRBV7-9 to TRBJ2-1; 7 nucleotides agree with TRBD1. Germline-derived CDR1 and CDR2 are SEHNR and FQNEAQ (reference sequence). The CDR3 length is 14 residues. J gave up 5 bases and V 1 base, and 2 bases lay outside the gene matches. The CDR3 loop reads CASSLGDSHNEQFF. CDR3 bases: TGTGCCAGCAGCTTAGGGGACAGCCACAATGAGCAGTTCTTC.

This chain links TRBV27 with TRBJ2-1; D may be TRBD1 (6 bases). Germline V gene sequence: CDR1 MNHEY, CDR2 SMNVEV (reference sequence). Trimming took off 4 bases at V and 6 bases at J, with 13 bases between the two ends. CDR3 length equals 14 residues. CDR3 in DNA: TGTGCCAGCAGTTCATTGTACAGGGTCAATGAGCAGTTCTTC. Encoded protein: CASSSLYRVNEQFF.

V usage is TRBV5-1 and J usage is TRBJ1-2, with 7 bases aligning to TRBD1. J gave up 3 bases and V 1 base, and 12 bases lay outside the gene matches. Germline CDR1 is SGHRS and CDR2 is YFSETQ. The CDR3 runs 17 residues. The CDR3 sequence: CASSLTGAVGRYYGYTF. CDR3 nucleotide sequence: TGCGCCAGCAGCTTGACAGGGGCGGTGGGTCGGTACTATGGCTACACCTTC. The full variable domain, completed using reference TRBV5-1 and TRBJ1-2, is KAGVTQTPRYLIKTRGQQVTLSCSPISGHRSVSWYQQTPGQGLQFLFEYFSETQRNKGNFPGRFSGRQFSNSRSEMNVSTLELGDSALYLCASSLTGAVGRYYGYTFGSGTRLTVV.

The rearrangement links TRBV9 to TRBJ2-1; D gene unclear. V was pared by 2 bases and J by 6 bases, with 15 bases between. The CDR3 runs 15 residues. Germline CDR1 SGDLS, CDR2 YYNGEE. This CDR3 is CASSVFDRVINEQFF. The DNA of the CDR3 is TGTGCCAGCAGCGTCTTCGATCGGGTCATCAATGAGCAGTTCTTC.

The rearrangement joins TRBV6-5 to TRBJ2-7, with D perhaps being TRBD1 or TRBD2 (6 bases each). Germline V gives CDR1 MNHEY, CDR2 SVGAGI. V dropped 6 bases and J dropped 2 bases, with 14 bases sitting between them. CDR3 length: 14 amino acids. The DNA of the CDR3 is TGTGCCAGCAGGCGCGGGACAAATACCTACGAGCAGTACTTC. Encoded protein: CASRRGTNTYEQYF.

The J gene is TRBJ2-7, the V gene TRBV15; possibly TRBD1 for D (5 bases). The V and J ends lost 6 bases and 2 bases respectively, with 14 bases between them. Germline lookup yields CDR1 LNHNV and CDR2 YYDKDF (reference sequence). The CDR3 has 14 amino acids. The CDR3 region is CATSSREATYEQYF. For the CDR3, the DNA is TGTGCCACCAGTAGCAGGGAAGCAACCTACGAGCAGTACTTC.

This chain joins TRBV7-9 and TRBJ1-2, with D uncertain. The V gene's germline CDR1 is SEHNR and CDR2 FQNEAQ (reference sequence). This CDR3 is built from 15 residues. V shed 4 bases and J shed 0 bases, with 12 bases lying between them. CDR3 sequence (DNA): TGTGCCAGCAGCTCCGGGATTCAAGCTAACTATGGCTACACCTTC. This codes for CASSSGIQANYGYTF.

Concerning this clone itself: An end of the junction differs from the germline gene, which may be a read error. V and J are TRBV12-3 or TRBV12-4 and TRBJ1-1; a weak D match, TRBD1 (5 bases). The CDR3 has 11 residues. The CDR3 is CASSLGQGRIF. The CDR3 nucleotides read TGTGCCAGCAGTTTAGGGCAGGGCCGGATCTTT.